The T cell receptor (beta chain) described here comes from a study of radiotherapy plus CTLA-4 blockade in lung cancer (dated by TCRdb to the late 2010s). For the study in its entirety: Among the enrolled patients, approximately 18% had an objective response, and less than 40% reached disease control.

Library creation used the immunoSEQ multiplex PCR assay. TCRdb stores this immuneACCESS table with in-frame sequences only. Part of the clones is absent; in the studies checked, under half of the shortfall reflects unresolved V genes, and no reason is known for the rest. For this sample there are 25,000 to 35,000 clones; approximately 80% appear just once. The ten largest clones represent 6.5% to 9.5% of the sample. Regarding this clone: Its antigen is still unknown. No clone much larger than this one lies a single base away; base qualities are absent.

The study evaluated CTLA-4 blockade (ipilimumab) given together with focal radiation therapy in patients who had chemo-refractory metastatic non-small-cell lung cancer. Overall study outcomes, separate from this receptor: After treatment with radiotherapy and ipilimumab, TCR clones that originated in tumors expanded in peripheral blood. Early dynamic changes in blood T cell clones, together with increased serum interferon-beta after radiation, were reported as the strongest predictors of response.

Including the terminal cysteine and phenylalanine, the CDR3 comprises 15 residues. Left in the record is the CDR3 DNA by itself, 45 bases read in frame from the first base. According to the germline V gene, CDR1 reads SGHTA and CDR2 reads FQGTGA. The trim is 4 bases for V and 6 bases for J, with a gap of 18 bases between the germline ends. Recombination joined TRBV7-3 with TRBJ1-1, with TRBD1 perhaps the D gene, on 6 matching bases. This clonotype was obtained from a human donor with non-small cell lung cancer who had stable disease on radiotherapy plus ipilimumab. This specimen consisted of peripheral blood, obtained from a patient treated with radiotherapy plus ipilimumab. CDR3 reads: CASSSSGQLNSEAFF. DNA sequence: TGTGCCAGCAGCTCATCAGGACAGCTCAACTCTGAAGCTTTCTTT.